Presented here are 12 T cell receptor beta chains from one specimen sequenced in a study of cytotoxic CD8 clonotypes in ibrutinib-treated CLL. The protocol was immunoSEQ multiplex PCR, while the TCRdb copy is restricted to in-frame clones and leaves out a portion. The data hold about 58,000 clones, with over 60% observed a single time. This sample comprised PBMCs, obtained after 12 months of ibrutinib treatment. These receptors were taken from a human donor with chronic lymphocytic leukemia.

This clone showed up just a few times. The CDR3 DNA reads as TGTGCCAGCAGCTTCGGTATGGGGTTAACAGATACGCAGTATTTT. Encoded protein: CASSFGMGLTDTQYF. V usage is TRBV5-4 and J usage is TRBJ2-3; D gene unclear. Deletions cut 2 bases from V and 3 bases from J, with 13 bases between. CDR1 and CDR2 (germline): SGHNT, YYREEE (reference sequence). This CDR3 is built from 15 residues.

This chain connects TRBV28 to TRBJ1-5, with 10 bases identical to TRBD1. CDR1 is MDHEN and CDR2 is SYDVKM in the germline V gene. The ends lost 4 bases at V and 1 base at J; junction bases unmatched: 7. This CDR3 is built from 17 residues. The CDR3 loop is CASSSPTGGVSNQPQHF. CDR3 coding DNA: TGTGCCAGCAGTTCCCCGACAGGGGGCGTCAGCAATCAGCCCCAGCATTTT.

This rearrangement joins TRBV28 to TRBJ2-7, with D perhaps TRBD1 (6 bases). The germline V and J ends were trimmed by 2 bases and 3 bases, with 11 bases remaining between them. CDR1 is MDHEN and CDR2 is SYDVKM in the germline V gene. There are 14 residues in the CDR3. CDR3 in amino acids: CASSLHGTIYEQYF. The CDR3 DNA is TGTGCCAGCAGTTTACACGGGACAATCTACGAGCAGTACTTC.

CDR3 bases: TGTGCCAGCAGCTTAGGGGCCAAAAACATTCAGTACTTC. This sequence encodes CASSLGAKNIQYF. This rearrangement joins TRBV7-9 to TRBJ2-4; D not certain. Per the germline V gene, CDR1 is SEHNR and CDR2 is FQNEAQ (reference sequence). V was clipped by 1 base and J by 1 base, with 2 bases between them. This CDR3 is built from 13 residues.

This rearrangement joins TRBV5-1 to TRBJ2-7; D not certain. Germline assignment: CDR1 SGHRS and CDR2 YFSETQ. The V end lost 1 base, the J end lost 4 bases, and 12 bases lay between the germline ends. This CDR3 region has 14 residues. In nucleotides, the CDR3 is TGCGCCAGCAGCTTGACAAGCACTCAATACGAGCAGTACTTC. It encodes CASSLTSTQYEQYF.

The chain carries TRBV30 and TRBJ2-7, with D unclear. In germline, CDR1 is GTSNPN, CDR2 SVGIG (reference sequence). Trimming left V 3 bases short and J 6 bases short, with 9 bases between. This CDR3 is built from 11 residues. The CDR3 bases are TGTGCCTGGAGCATGGTGGGCGAGCAGTACTTC. It is translated as CAWSMVGEQYF.

The CDR3 spells CASSSVLEQFF. The CDR3 nucleotides read TGTGCCAGCAGCTCCGTCCTAGAGCAGTTCTTC. The rearrangement links TRBV6-5 to TRBJ2-1; D remains unclear. Trimming removed 6 bases at V and 10 bases at J, with 10 bases between. This CDR3 region has 11 residues. Germline V gives CDR1 MNHEY, CDR2 SVGAGI.

This clone has more than one count but fewer than ten. The V gene is TRBV7-2, the J gene TRBJ2-3, with TRBD2 identical over 9 bases. The CDR3 has 17 residues. V was pared by 2 bases and J by 4 bases, with 10 bases of the junction left unmatched. CDR1 is SGHTA and CDR2 is FQGNSA in the germline V gene. The CDR3 protein is CASSLNIGLAGPDTQYF. The CDR3, as DNA: TGTGCCAGCAGCTTAAATATCGGGCTAGCGGGGCCAGATACGCAGTATTTT.

On this clone: This probably arose from a read error, given a far larger clone one base away. In the same sample, other DNA sequences code for this CDR3. J is TRBJ2-7 and V is TRBV9; tentative D call: TRBD1 (5 bases). CDR3 length equals 15 residues. Trimming left V 4 bases short and J 3 bases short, with 17 bases between. Germline V gene lookup returns CDR1 SGDLS and CDR2 YYNGEE. CDR3: CASSLRDSLGYEQYF. The CDR3 region has the DNA TGTGCCAGCAGCCTGCGTGACAGCCTGGGCTACGAGCAGTACTTC.

The rearrangement links TRBV29-1 to TRBJ1-3; D ambiguous. The germline CDR1 and CDR2 sequences are SQVTM and ANQGSEA. This CDR3 is built from 11 residues. The germline V and J ends were trimmed by 7 bases and 7 bases, with 11 bases remaining between them. The chain's CDR3 is CSGHGGNTIYF. The CDR3 DNA follows: TGCAGCGGCCACGGCGGGAACACCATATATTTT.

The chain carries TRBV7-9 and TRBJ2-3; D possibly corresponds to TRBD2 (6 bases). Germline V gives CDR1 SEHNR, CDR2 FQNEAQ (reference sequence). Trimming left V 1 base short and J 2 bases short, with 13 bases between. The CDR3 consists of 16 residues. The CDR3: CASSLVADPNTDTQYF. CDR3 bases: TGTGCCAGCAGCTTAGTAGCGGATCCTAACACAGATACGCAGTATTTT. The whole variable domain, remainder taken from reference TRBV7-9 and TRBJ2-3, is DTGVSQNPRHKITKRGQNVTFRCDPISEHNRLYWYRQTLGQGPEFLTYFQNEAQLEKSRLLSDRFSAERPKGSFSTLEIQRTEQGDSAMYLCASSLVADPNTDTQYFGPGTRLTVL.

The gene calls are TRBV11-3 and TRBJ1-1, with 7 bases lining up with TRBD1. J was trimmed by 8 bases and V by 1 base; bases with no gene match: 4. The CDR3 runs to 13 residues. CDR1 SGHNT and CDR2 YENEEA come from the germline V gene. The CDR3 DNA is TGTGCCAGCAGCTTAGCCCGGGACAGAGAAGCTTTCTTT. Protein product: CASSLARDREAFF.